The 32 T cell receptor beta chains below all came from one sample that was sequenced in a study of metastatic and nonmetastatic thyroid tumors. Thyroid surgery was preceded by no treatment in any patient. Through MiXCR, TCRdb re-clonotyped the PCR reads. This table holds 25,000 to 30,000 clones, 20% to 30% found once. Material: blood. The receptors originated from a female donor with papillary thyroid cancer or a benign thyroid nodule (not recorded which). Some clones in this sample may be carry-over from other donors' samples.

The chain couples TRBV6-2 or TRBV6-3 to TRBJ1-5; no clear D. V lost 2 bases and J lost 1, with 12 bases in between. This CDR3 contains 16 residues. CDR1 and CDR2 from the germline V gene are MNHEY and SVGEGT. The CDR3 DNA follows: TGTGCCAGCAGTTACGATAGGCTCTCGAGCAATCAGCCCCAGCATTTT. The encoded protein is CASSYDRLSSNQPQHF.

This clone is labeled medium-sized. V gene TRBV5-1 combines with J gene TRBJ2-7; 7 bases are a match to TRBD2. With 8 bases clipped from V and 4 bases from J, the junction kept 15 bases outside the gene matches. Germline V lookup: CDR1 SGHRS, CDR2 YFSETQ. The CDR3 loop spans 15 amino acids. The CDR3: CASTLGGRAGYEQYF. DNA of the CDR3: TGCGCCAGTACGCTAGGAGGGAGGGCCGGGTACGAGCAGTACTTC.

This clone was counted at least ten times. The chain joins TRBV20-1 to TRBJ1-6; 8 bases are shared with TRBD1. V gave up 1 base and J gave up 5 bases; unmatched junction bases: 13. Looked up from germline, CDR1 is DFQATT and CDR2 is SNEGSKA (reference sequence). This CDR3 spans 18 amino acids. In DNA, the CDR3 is TGCAGTGCTAGAGCCCCGGGACAGGCGTCATTTAATAATTCACCCCTCCACTTT. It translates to CSARAPGQASFNNSPLHF.

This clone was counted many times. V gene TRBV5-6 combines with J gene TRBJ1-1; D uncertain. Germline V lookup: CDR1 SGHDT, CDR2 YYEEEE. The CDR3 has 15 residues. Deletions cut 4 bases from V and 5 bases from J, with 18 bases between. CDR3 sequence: CASSLVGETRTEAFF. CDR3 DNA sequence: TGTGCCAGCAGCCTGGTCGGGGAGACGCGGACTGAAGCTTTCTTT.

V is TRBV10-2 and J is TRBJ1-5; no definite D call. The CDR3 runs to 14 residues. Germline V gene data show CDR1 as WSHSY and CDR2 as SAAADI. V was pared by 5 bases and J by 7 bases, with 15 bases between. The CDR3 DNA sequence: TGCGCCAGCAGTCAGACGGGGATCGGACAGCCCCAGCATTTT. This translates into CASSQTGIGQPQHF.

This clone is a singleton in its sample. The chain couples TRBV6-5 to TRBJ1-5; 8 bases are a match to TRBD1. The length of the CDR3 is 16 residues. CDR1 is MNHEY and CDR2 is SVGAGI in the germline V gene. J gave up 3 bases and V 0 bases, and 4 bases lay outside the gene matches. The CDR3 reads CASSYSGTGVNQPQHF. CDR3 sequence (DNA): TGTGCCAGCAGTTACTCCGGGACAGGCGTCAATCAGCCCCAGCATTTT.

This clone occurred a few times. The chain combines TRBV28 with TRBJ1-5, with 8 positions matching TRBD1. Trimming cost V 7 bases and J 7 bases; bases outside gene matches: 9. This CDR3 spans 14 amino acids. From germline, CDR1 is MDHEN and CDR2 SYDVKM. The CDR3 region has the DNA TGTGCCAGCATCACGACAGGGGATGAACAGCCCCAGCATTTT. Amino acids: CASITTGDEQPQHF.

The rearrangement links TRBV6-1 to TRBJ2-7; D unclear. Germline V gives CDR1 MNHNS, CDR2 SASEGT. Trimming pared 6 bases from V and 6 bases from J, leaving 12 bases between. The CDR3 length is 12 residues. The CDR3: CASSPVGLEQYF. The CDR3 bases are TGTGCCAGCAGCCCGGTCGGGCTCGAGCAGTACTTC.

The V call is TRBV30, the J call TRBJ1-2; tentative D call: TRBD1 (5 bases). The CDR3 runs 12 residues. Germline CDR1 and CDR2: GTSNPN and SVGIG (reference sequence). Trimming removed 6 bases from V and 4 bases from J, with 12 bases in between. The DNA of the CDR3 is TGTGCCTGCGGGGCGGGAATCTATGGCTACACCTTC. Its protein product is CACGAGIYGYTF.

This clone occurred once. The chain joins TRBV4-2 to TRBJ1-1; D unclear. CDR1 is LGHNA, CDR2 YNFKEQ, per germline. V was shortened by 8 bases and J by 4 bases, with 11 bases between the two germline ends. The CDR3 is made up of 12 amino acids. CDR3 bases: TGTGCCAGCTCTTACGTGGGCACTGAAGCTTTCTTT. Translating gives CASSYVGTEAFF.

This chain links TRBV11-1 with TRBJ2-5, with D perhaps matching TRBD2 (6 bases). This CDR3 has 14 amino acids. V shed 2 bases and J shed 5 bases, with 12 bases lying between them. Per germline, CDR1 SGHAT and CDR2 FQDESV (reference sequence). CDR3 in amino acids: CASSLWGVEETQYF. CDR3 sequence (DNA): TGTGCCAGCAGCTTATGGGGGGTTGAGGAGACCCAGTACTTC.

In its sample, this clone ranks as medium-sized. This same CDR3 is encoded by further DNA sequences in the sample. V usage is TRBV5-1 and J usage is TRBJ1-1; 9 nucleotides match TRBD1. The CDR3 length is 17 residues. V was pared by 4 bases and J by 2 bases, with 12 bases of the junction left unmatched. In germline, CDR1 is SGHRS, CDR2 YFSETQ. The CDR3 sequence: CASSPGGGQGRNTEAFF. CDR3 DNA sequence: TGCGCCAGCAGCCCGGGTGGGGGACAGGGACGTAACACTGAAGCTTTCTTT.

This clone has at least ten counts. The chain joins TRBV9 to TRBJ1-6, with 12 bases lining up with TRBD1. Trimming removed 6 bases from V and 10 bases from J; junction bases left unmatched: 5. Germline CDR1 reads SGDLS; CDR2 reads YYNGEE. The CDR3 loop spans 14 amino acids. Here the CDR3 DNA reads TGTGCCAGCAACCCCGGGACAGGGGGCTCACCCCTCCACTTT. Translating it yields CASNPGTGGSPLHF.

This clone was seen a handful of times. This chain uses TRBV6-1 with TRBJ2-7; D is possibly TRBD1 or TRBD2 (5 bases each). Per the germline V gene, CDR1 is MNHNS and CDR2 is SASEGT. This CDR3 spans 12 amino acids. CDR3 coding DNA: TGTGCCAGCAGTGACAACCGGGACGAGCAGTGCGTC. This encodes CASSDNRDEQCV.

This chain's CDR3 is CASSYYRGGEQYF. The CDR3 DNA reads as TGTGCCAGCAGTTACTACAGAGGTGGAGAGCAGTACTTC. V is TRBV6-5 and J is TRBJ2-7; D gene ambiguous. This CDR3 contains 13 residues. Trimming left V 1 base short and J 7 bases short, with 11 bases between. CDR1 and CDR2 (germline): MNHEY, SVGAGI.

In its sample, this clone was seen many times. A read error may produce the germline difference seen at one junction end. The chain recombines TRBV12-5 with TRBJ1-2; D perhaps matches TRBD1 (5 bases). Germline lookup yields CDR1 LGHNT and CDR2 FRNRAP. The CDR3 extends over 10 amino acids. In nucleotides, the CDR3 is TGTGCTAGTGGTGCCCAGGGACGGTCCTTC. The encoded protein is CASGAQGRSF.

The CDR3 region has the DNA TGTGCCAGCAGCGTCTACAGGGTGAACACTGAAGCTTTCTTT. Amino acids: CASSVYRVNTEAFF. V gene TRBV6-4 combines with J gene TRBJ1-1; a possible D gene is TRBD1 (6 bases). V lost 6 bases and J 0 bases, leaving 11 bases between the germline ends. Looked up from germline, CDR1 is MRHNA and CDR2 is SNTAGT. This CDR3 has 14 residues.

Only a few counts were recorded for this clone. This CDR3 reads CASSQDPGSAEAFF. Written as DNA, the CDR3 is TGCGCCAGCAGCCAAGATCCGGGTAGCGCTGAAGCTTTCTTT. V gene TRBV4-1 combines with J gene TRBJ1-1; D gene uncertain. The CDR3 sequence is 14 residues long. Germline V gene data show CDR1 as MGHRA and CDR2 as YSYEKL. V was clipped by 0 bases and J by 6 bases, with 11 bases between them.

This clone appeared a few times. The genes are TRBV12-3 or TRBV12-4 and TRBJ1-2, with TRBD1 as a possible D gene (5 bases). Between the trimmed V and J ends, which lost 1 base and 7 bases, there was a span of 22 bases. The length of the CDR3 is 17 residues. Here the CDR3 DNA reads TGTGCCAGCAGTTTAGGAACATTCTCGGGGGACGGGCGTGGCTACACCTTC. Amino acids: CASSLGTFSGDGRGYTF.

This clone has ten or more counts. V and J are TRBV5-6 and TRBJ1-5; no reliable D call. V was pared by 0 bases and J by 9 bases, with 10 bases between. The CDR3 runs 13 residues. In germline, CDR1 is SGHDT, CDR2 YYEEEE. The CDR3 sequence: CASSLGPIGPQHF. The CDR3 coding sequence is TGTGCCAGCAGCTTGGGACCGATTGGGCCCCAGCATTTT.

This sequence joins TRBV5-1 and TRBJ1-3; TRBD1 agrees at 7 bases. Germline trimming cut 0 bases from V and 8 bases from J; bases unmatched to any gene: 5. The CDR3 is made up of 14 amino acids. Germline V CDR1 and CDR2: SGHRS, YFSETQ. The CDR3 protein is CASSLGQGLDTIYF. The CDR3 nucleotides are TGCGCCAGCAGCTTGGGACAGGGTCTGGACACCATATATTTT.

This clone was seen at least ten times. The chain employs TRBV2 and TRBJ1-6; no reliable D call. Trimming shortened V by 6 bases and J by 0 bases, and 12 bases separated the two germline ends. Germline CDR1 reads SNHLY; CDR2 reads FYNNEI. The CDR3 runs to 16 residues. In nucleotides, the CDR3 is TGTGCCAGCAGACCCCCCCGGAGCTCCTATAATTCACCCCTCCACTTT. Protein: CASRPPRSSYNSPLHF.

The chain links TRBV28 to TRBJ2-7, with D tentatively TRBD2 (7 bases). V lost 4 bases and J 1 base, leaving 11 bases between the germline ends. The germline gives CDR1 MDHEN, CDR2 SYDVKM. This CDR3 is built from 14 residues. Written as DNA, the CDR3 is TGTGCCAGCAGTTCACGGGGGGCTTCCTACGAGCAGTACTTC. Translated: CASSSRGASYEQYF. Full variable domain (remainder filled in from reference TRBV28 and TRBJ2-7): DVKVTQSSRYLVKRTGEKVFLECVQDMDHENMFWYRQDPGLGLRLIYFSYDVKMKEKGDIPEGYSVSREKKERFSLILESASTNQTSMYLCASSSRGASYEQYFGPGTRLTVT.

CDR3 loop: CASSEALGRTSGYNEQFF. The DNA of the CDR3 is TGTGCCAGCAGTGAAGCGCTTGGGAGGACTAGCGGTTACAATGAGCAGTTCTTC. This chain uses TRBV2 with TRBJ2-1; TRBD2 matches at 10 bases. Germline CDR1 SNHLY, CDR2 FYNNEI. The trim removed 0 bases at V and 4 bases at J, leaving 9 bases unmatched. The CDR3 loop spans 18 amino acids.

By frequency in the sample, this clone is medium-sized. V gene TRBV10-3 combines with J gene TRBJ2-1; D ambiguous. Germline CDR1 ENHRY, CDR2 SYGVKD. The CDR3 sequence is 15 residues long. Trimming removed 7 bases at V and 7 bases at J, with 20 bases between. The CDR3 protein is CAITQASRSVNEQFF. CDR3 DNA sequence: TGTGCCATCACCCAAGCCTCCAGGTCCGTGAATGAGCAGTTCTTC.

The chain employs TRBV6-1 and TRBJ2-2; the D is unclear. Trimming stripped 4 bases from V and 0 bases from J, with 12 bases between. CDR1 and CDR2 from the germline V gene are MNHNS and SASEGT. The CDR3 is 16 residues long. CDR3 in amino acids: CASSGGYGANTGELFF. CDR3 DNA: TGTGCCAGCAGTGGCGGTTATGGGGCGAACACCGGGGAGCTGTTTTTT.

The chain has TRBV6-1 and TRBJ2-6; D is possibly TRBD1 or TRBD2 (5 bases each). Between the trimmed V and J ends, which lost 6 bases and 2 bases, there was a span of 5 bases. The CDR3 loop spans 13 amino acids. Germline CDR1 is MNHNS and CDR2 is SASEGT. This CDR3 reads CASRGAGANVLTF. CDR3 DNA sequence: TGTGCCAGCAGGGGGGCTGGGGCCAACGTCCTGACTTTC.

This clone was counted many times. Written as DNA, the CDR3 is TGTGCCAGCTCACCAGGCCAGCTGAACACTGAAGCTTTCTTT. It translates to CASSPGQLNTEAFF. The chain joins TRBV18 to TRBJ1-1; no firm D call. There are 14 residues in the CDR3. Deletions cut 2 bases from V and 0 bases from J, with 7 bases between. The germline V gene has CDR1 KGHSH and CDR2 LQKENI.

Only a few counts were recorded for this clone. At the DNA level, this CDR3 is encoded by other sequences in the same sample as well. Here the CDR3 reads CASKNTGVPGTDTQYF. DNA of the CDR3: TGTGCCAGCAAGAACACGGGAGTGCCTGGCACAGATACGCAGTATTTT. The J gene is TRBJ2-3, the V gene TRBV28; a weak D match, TRBD2 (6 bases). From germline, CDR1 is MDHEN and CDR2 SYDVKM. The CDR3 extends over 16 amino acids. The V end lost 7 bases, the J end lost 1 base, and 18 bases lay between the germline ends.

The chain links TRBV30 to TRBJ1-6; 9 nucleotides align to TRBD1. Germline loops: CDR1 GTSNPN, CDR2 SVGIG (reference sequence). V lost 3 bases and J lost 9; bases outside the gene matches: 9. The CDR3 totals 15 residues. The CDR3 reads CAWSKSGTGFSPLHF. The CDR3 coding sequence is TGTGCCTGGAGCAAAAGCGGGACAGGGTTTTCACCCCTCCACTTT.

The CDR3, as DNA: TGTGCCAGCAGTTTACAAGCGGGGGGGCCTCATGAGCAGTTCTTC. Protein: CASSLQAGGPHEQFF. The chain combines TRBV12-3 or TRBV12-4 with TRBJ2-1; 10 nucleotides line up with TRBD2. V shed 2 bases and J 8 bases; nucleotides not matched to a gene: 6. The CDR3 contains 15 residues.

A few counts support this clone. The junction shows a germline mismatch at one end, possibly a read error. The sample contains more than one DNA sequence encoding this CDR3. The CDR3: CAISGHWGGTGELFF. The CDR3 DNA sequence: TGTGCCATCAGTGGGCATTGGGGGGGGACCGGTGAGCTTTTTTTT. The chain links TRBV10-3 to TRBJ2-2, with 7 bases identical to TRBD2. CDR1 is ENHRY, CDR2 SYGVKD, per germline. CDR3 length: 15 residues.